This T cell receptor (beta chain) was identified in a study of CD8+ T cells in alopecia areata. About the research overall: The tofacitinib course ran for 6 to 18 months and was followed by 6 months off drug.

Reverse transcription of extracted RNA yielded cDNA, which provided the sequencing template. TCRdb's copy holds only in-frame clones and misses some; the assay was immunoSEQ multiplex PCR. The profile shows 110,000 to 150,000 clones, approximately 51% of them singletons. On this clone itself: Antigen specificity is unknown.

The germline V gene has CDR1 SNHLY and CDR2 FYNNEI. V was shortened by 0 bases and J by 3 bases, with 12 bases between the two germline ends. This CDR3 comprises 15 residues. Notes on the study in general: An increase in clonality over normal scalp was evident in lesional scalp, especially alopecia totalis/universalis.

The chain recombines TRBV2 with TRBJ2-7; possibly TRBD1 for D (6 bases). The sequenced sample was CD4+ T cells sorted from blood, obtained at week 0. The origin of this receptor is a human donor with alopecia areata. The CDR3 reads CASSEALQGIYEQYF. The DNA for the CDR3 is TGTGCCAGCAGTGAAGCGCTTCAGGGGATCTACGAGCAGTACTTC.